The 29 T cell receptor beta chains presented below share a single source sample, sequenced in a study of PD-L1 blockade in urothelial cancer. Only in-frame clones appear in the TCRdb table, and some are missing; sequencing was by immunoSEQ multiplex PCR. The table has 30,000 to 35,000 clones, roughly 84% seen once. The source was PBMCs, collected around atezolizumab (anti-PD-L1) treatment. These receptor sequences come from a man in his 60s with urothelial cancer.

CDR3 amino acids: CASSLQGSNQPQHF. The CDR3 nucleotides are TGTGCCAGCAGCCTCCAGGGTAGCAATCAGCCCCAGCATTTT. This chain joins TRBV5-4 and TRBJ1-5, with a tentative D call TRBD1 (5 bases). Germline CDR1 SGHNT, CDR2 YYREEE (reference sequence). This CDR3 has 14 residues. V dropped 4 bases and J dropped 0 bases, with 8 bases sitting between them. Combining the CDR3 with reference TRBV5-4 and TRBJ1-5 gives the whole variable domain ETGVTQSPTHLIKTRGQQVTLRCSSQSGHNTVSWYQQALGQGPQFIFQYYREEENGRGNFPPRFSGLQFPNYSSELNVNALELDDSALYLCASSLQGSNQPQHFGDGTRLSIL.

The genes are TRBV5-1 and TRBJ2-5; unclear D gene. Deletions cut 0 bases from V and 4 bases from J, with 7 bases between. The CDR3 is 13 residues long. CDR1 and CDR2 (germline): SGHRS, YFSETQ. CDR3 amino acids: CASSLGERETQYF. The CDR3 bases are TGCGCCAGCAGCTTGGGTGAGAGAGAGACCCAGTACTTC.

This chain links TRBV18 with TRBJ2-5; D perhaps matches TRBD1 (5 bases). V lost 3 bases and J 8 bases, leaving 10 bases between the germline ends. CDR1 is KGHSH, CDR2 LQKENI, per germline. This CDR3 is 12 amino acids long. The CDR3 bases are TGTGCCAGCTCACCGTCGCAGGGAACCCAGTACTTC. It encodes CASSPSQGTQYF.

The chain joins TRBV28 to TRBJ2-7, with 7 positions matching TRBD2. This CDR3 comprises 13 residues. The V segment lost 2 bases and the J segment 3 bases; nucleotides outside the gene matches: 1. From germline, CDR1 is MDHEN and CDR2 SYDVKM. CDR3 amino acids: CASSLPGGYEQYF. DNA for the CDR3: TGTGCCAGCAGTTTACCGGGAGGCTACGAGCAGTACTTC.

The CDR3 protein is CASRSLGIYEQYF. CDR3 DNA: TGTGCCAGCAGGTCCCTCGGGATCTACGAGCAGTACTTC. The J gene is TRBJ2-7, the V gene TRBV6-5, with D possibly TRBD2 on 5 matching bases. V dropped 6 bases and J dropped 3 bases, with 12 bases sitting between them. The germline V gene has CDR1 MNHEY and CDR2 SVGAGI. This CDR3 region has 13 residues.

The rearrangement links TRBV9 to TRBJ2-1; the D gene is possibly TRBD2 (5 bases). The CDR3 is 16 amino acids. V lost 3 bases and J 2 bases, leaving 15 bases between the germline ends. The germline V gene has CDR1 SGDLS and CDR2 YYNGEE. DNA for the CDR3: TGTGCCAGCAGCGCCACCTTGCGGAGGACCTACAATGAGCAGTTCTTC. This sequence encodes CASSATLRRTYNEQFF. Supplemented by reference TRBV9 and TRBJ2-1, the full variable domain reads DSGVTQTPKHLITATGQRVTLRCSPRSGDLSVYWYQQSLDQGLQFLIQYYNGEERAKGNILERFSAQQFPDLHSELNLSSLELGDSALYFCASSATLRRTYNEQFFGPGTRLTVL.

V usage is TRBV5-1 and J usage is TRBJ2-1; 9 nucleotides align to TRBD1. Looked up from germline, CDR1 is SGHRS and CDR2 is YFSETQ. CDR3 size: 15 residues. The junction had 10 bases not matched to a gene; V was cut back by 4 bases and J by 8 bases. CDR3 coding DNA: TGCGCCAGCAGCATCGCCGGACAGGGGCTTGATGAGCAGTTCTTC. Translating gives CASSIAGQGLDEQFF.

The chain joins TRBV2 to TRBJ2-3; 10 bases agree with TRBD2. Germline assignment: CDR1 SNHLY and CDR2 FYNNEI. The CDR3 is made up of 15 amino acids. Germline trimming cut 4 bases from V and 0 bases from J; bases unmatched to any gene: 1. The CDR3: CASSASGGSTDTQYF. In nucleotides, the CDR3 is TGTGCCAGCAGTGCTAGCGGGGGTAGCACAGATACGCAGTATTTT.

The rearrangement links TRBV6-1 to TRBJ2-5, with unresolved D. Trimming took 1 base from V and 3 from J, leaving 6 bases between them. CDR1 is MNHNS and CDR2 is SASEGT in the germline V gene. This CDR3 has 13 amino acids. CDR3: CASSEVRKETQYF. CDR3 sequence (DNA): TGTGCCAGCAGTGAAGTCAGGAAAGAGACCCAGTACTTC.

This rearrangement joins TRBV5-5 to TRBJ2-1, with TRBD2 matching over 12 bases. Germline assignment: CDR1 SGHKS and CDR2 YYEKEE (reference sequence). The ends lost 5 bases at V and 6 bases at J; junction bases unmatched: 6. CDR3 size: 15 residues. CDR3 DNA: TGTGCCAGCAGTCCTAGACTAGCGGGAGTCAATGAGCAGTTCTTC. It codes for CASSPRLAGVNEQFF.

In this sample, this clone turned up once. The chain carries TRBV5-1 and TRBJ1-4; weak D call: TRBD1 (6 bases). Germline V CDR1 and CDR2: SGHRS, YFSETQ. The CDR3 loop spans 16 amino acids. V lost 0 bases to trimming and J lost 0 bases, with 9 bases between them. The CDR3 loop is CASSLGQGSTNEKLFF. The CDR3 nucleotides read TGCGCCAGCAGCTTGGGGCAGGGGTCAACTAATGAAAAACTGTTTTTT.

The J gene is TRBJ2-2, the V gene TRBV9; 10 nucleotides match TRBD2. Germline V lookup: CDR1 SGDLS, CDR2 YYNGEE. J lost 5 bases, V lost 4 bases, and 11 bases had no gene match. The CDR3 consists of 17 residues. CDR3 amino acids: CASSRLGLAGATGELFF. The CDR3 DNA reads as TGTGCCAGCAGCCGCTTGGGGCTAGCGGGGGCGACCGGGGAGCTGTTTTTT.

The chain uses TRBV7-8 and TRBJ1-3; D is uncertain. Deletions cut 6 bases from V and 0 bases from J, with 12 bases between. The CDR3 has 15 residues. Germline CDR1 is SGHVS and CDR2 is FQNEAQ. The CDR3 region has the DNA TGTGCCAGCAGACCGGGGTTCCTCTCTGGAAACACCATATATTTT. Protein sequence: CASRPGFLSGNTIYF.

This sequence joins TRBV29-1 and TRBJ2-7; 7 nucleotides agree with TRBD1. Germline V gene lookup returns CDR1 SQVTM and CDR2 ANQGSEA. The CDR3 is 12 amino acids. J gave up 3 bases and V 7 bases, and 6 bases lay outside the gene matches. The CDR3 bases are TGCAGCGCTTTGACAGGGAACTACGAGCAGTACTTC. Protein product: CSALTGNYEQYF.

The chain has TRBV5-6 and TRBJ2-5; tentatively, D is TRBD1 (5 bases). The CDR3 spans 13 residues. Trimming left V 2 bases short and J 5 bases short, with 10 bases between. CDR1 is SGHDT, CDR2 YYEEEE, per germline. CDR3 loop: CASSLGVWETQYF. The DNA for the CDR3 is TGTGCCAGCAGCTTAGGGGTTTGGGAGACCCAGTACTTC.

The chain couples TRBV4-1 to TRBJ2-3, with a possible D match to TRBD1 (5 bases). V was trimmed by 5 bases and J by 3 bases, leaving 15 bases between them. Germline V CDR1 and CDR2: MGHRA, YSYEKL. This CDR3 has 15 residues. CDR3 bases: TGCGCCAGCAGCGACGGACAAGGGAAAACAGATACGCAGTATTTT. It codes for CASSDGQGKTDTQYF.

This chain uses TRBV6-1 with TRBJ2-1; TRBD2 might be the D (6 bases). Germline V gene lookup returns CDR1 MNHNS and CDR2 SASEGT. Trimming shortened V by 1 base and J by 5 bases, and 12 bases separated the two germline ends. This CDR3 is 15 amino acids long. This CDR3 reads CASSEGLASNNEQFF. CDR3 DNA sequence: TGTGCCAGCAGTGAAGGTCTAGCGTCGAACAATGAGCAGTTCTTC.

V is TRBV7-8 and J is TRBJ2-7; 8 nucleotides line up with TRBD2. The CDR3 totals 14 residues. Germline V gene data show CDR1 as SGHVS and CDR2 as FQNEAQ. J was trimmed by 3 bases and V by 3 bases; bases with no gene match: 4. CDR3 sequence (DNA): TGTGCCAGCAGCTTGGGACTAGACAGCTACGAGCAGTACTTC. Residues: CASSLGLDSYEQYF. The full variable domain, in which reference TRBV7-8 and TRBJ2-7 provide the parts outside the CDR3, is GAGVSQSPRYKVAKRGQDVALRCDPISGHVSLFWYQQALGQGPEFLTYFQNEAQLDKSGLPSDRFFAERPEGSVSTLKIQRTQQEDSAVYLCASSLGLDSYEQYFGPGTRLTVT.

The V call is TRBV6-5, the J call TRBJ1-4; 9 nucleotides agree with TRBD1. Trimming removed 10 bases from V and 4 bases from J; junction bases left unmatched: 1. The CDR3 has 12 residues. Germline V gene sequence: CDR1 MNHEY, CDR2 SVGAGI. The DNA of the CDR3 is TGTGCCACGGGACAGGGTAATGAAAAACTGTTTTTT. This gives the protein CATGQGNEKLFF.

With respect to this clone: One end of the junction does not line up with germline, which may come from a read error. CDR3 sequence reads: CASSQVRQSYEQYF. The CDR3 coding sequence is TGCGCCAGCAGCCAAGTACGACAGTCCTACGAGCAGTACTTC. The chain combines TRBV5-4 with TRBJ2-7; tentative D call: TRBD1 (5 bases). Germline CDR1 and CDR2: SGHNT and YYREEE (reference sequence). This CDR3 is 14 amino acids long.

The genes are TRBV14 and TRBJ1-1, with 11 bases that match TRBD1. V lost 0 bases, J lost 4 bases, and 4 bases stayed unmatched. CDR3 length: 16 amino acids. CDR1 and CDR2 from the germline V gene are SGHDN and FVKESK. The CDR3 bases are TGTGCCAGCAGCCAAGATAGGGGACAGGGGGTCACTGAAGCTTTCTTT. Translation gives CASSQDRGQGVTEAFF. The full variable domain, in which reference TRBV14 and TRBJ1-1 provide the parts outside the CDR3, is EAGVTQFPSHSVIEKGQTVTLRCDPISGHDNLYWYRRVMGKEIKFLLHFVKESKQDESGMPNNRFLAERTGGTYSTLKVQPAELEDSGVYFCASSQDRGQGVTEAFFGQGTRLTVV.

This clone was seen just once. This chain uses TRBV5-1 with TRBJ1-1; D uncertain. Germline V gives CDR1 SGHRS, CDR2 YFSETQ. Trimming removed 4 bases at V and 3 bases at J, with 16 bases between. The length of the CDR3 is 15 residues. CDR3 protein: CASSPRGSMDTEAFF. CDR3 coding DNA: TGCGCCAGCAGCCCGCGGGGTAGCATGGACACTGAAGCTTTCTTT.

This chain connects TRBV6-5 to TRBJ2-7; no clear D. CDR1 MNHEY and CDR2 SVGAGI come from the germline V gene. V was cut by 4 bases and J by 3 bases, with 10 bases left in between. The length of the CDR3 is 13 residues. This CDR3 is CASSSWPSYEQYF. As DNA, the CDR3 is TGTGCCAGCAGTTCTTGGCCCAGCTACGAGCAGTACTTC.

The rearrangement uses TRBV6-1 and TRBJ1-5; weak D call: TRBD1 (6 bases). V was cut by 5 bases and J by 6 bases, with 17 bases left in between. Germline CDR1 and CDR2: MNHNS and SASEGT. This CDR3 region has 15 residues. CDR3 amino acids: CASSTALRGSQPQHF. The CDR3 DNA is TGTGCCAGCAGTACCGCTCTCAGGGGTTCTCAGCCCCAGCATTTT.

The V gene is TRBV7-8, the J gene TRBJ2-1, with D possibly matching TRBD2 (5 bases). Germline V gene sequence: CDR1 SGHVS, CDR2 FQNEAQ. V was cut by 5 bases and J by 5 bases, with 13 bases left in between. CDR3 size: 14 residues. DNA of the CDR3: TGTGCCAGCAGCCAAGGACTGATTAACAATGAGCAGTTCTTC. This sequence encodes CASSQGLINNEQFF.

The rearrangement uses TRBV13 and TRBJ2-3; TRBD2 matches at 13 bases. Looked up from germline, CDR1 is PRHDT and CDR2 is FYEKMQ (reference sequence). The CDR3 covers 17 residues. The junction had 11 bases not matched to a gene; V was cut back by 5 bases and J by 6 bases. The CDR3 region is CASSQTGLAGARDTQYF. CDR3 nucleotides: TGTGCCAGCAGCCAAACAGGACTAGCGGGGGCCAGGGATACGCAGTATTTT.

The rearrangement joins TRBV6-5 to TRBJ2-3; D is possibly TRBD2 (7 bases). This CDR3 spans 14 amino acids. Germline V gene lookup returns CDR1 MNHEY and CDR2 SVGAGI. Trimming shortened V by 6 bases and J by 6 bases, and 16 bases separated the two germline ends. The CDR3 nucleotides read TGTGCCAGCAGGAAGGGGGGGAGAGTGGATACGCAGTATTTT. Translating gives CASRKGGRVDTQYF.

The rearrangement uses TRBV11-2 and TRBJ2-1; TRBD1 might be the D (6 bases). The V gene's germline CDR1 is SGHAT and CDR2 FQNNGV. V lost 5 bases and J 0 bases, leaving 11 bases between the germline ends. The CDR3 loop spans 15 amino acids. The DNA for the CDR3 is TGTGCCAGCAGCCAGGGGCAGGTCTCCTACAATGAGCAGTTCTTC. The encoded protein is CASSQGQVSYNEQFF.

V and J are TRBV7-6 and TRBJ2-7; a weak D match, TRBD2 (5 bases). The CDR3 consists of 12 residues. The germline V gene encodes CDR1 SGHVS and CDR2 FNYEAQ. Trimming stripped 5 bases from V and 6 bases from J, with 11 bases between. The CDR3 region is CASSHPRGEQYF. Here the CDR3 DNA reads TGTGCCAGCAGCCACCCTCGGGGCGAGCAGTACTTC.